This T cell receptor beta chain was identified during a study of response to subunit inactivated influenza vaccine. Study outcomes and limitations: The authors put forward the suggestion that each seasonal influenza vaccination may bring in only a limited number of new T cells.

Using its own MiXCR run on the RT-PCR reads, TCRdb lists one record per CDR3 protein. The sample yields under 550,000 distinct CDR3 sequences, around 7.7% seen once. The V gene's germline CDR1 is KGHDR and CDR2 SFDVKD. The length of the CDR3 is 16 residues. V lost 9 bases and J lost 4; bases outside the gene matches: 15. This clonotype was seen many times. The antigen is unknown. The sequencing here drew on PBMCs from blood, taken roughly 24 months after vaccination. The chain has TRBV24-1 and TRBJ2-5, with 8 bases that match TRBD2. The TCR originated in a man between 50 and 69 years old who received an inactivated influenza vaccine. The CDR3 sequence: CATPSGSGLRGETQYF. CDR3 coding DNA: TGTGCCACCCCCAGCGGGAGTGGGTTGCGGGGAGAGACCCAGTACTTC.